This T cell receptor beta chain was identified during a study of blood T cell repertoires in COVID-19 (dated by TCRdb to about 2020). Context from the whole study: The collaborator samples originated in the United States, Italy and Spain and spanned the acute and convalescent phases of COVID-19. The material from the prospective study consisted of cDNA or gDNA derived from T cells, B-cell-depleted T cells, or PBMCs. Subjects who had been exposed to COVID-19, were actively infected with it, or had recovered from it provided the deeply sampled blood TCRbeta repertoires that made up the dataset. The repertoires were made available in a free public database intended to serve as a resource for research on the immune response to SARS-CoV-2. Samples came from the ongoing ImmuneRACE study (first 160 participants) plus 1,254 subjects from 6 global collaborators. Sample metadata almost always included a de-identified subject ID, COVID-19 status, age in years and sex. HLA class I and class II types, where available, came from metadata supplied by the sample provider rather than from assay-based typing. The paper as a whole reports these results and caveats: The amount of clinical and demographic metadata varied by source and participant and was provided uncurated.

CDR1 and CDR2 are drawn from the germline V gene (reference sequence): LNHDA, SQIVND. Including cysteine and phenylalanine, the CDR3 has 13 amino acids. Just CDR3 DNA is preserved here, 39 bases in frame from base 1. V is shortened by 2 bases, J by 6 bases, and the region joining them spans 8 bases. A word on this clone: Its antigen remains unidentified. No base quality information exists; no much larger clone differs at one position.

The immunoSEQ Assay, a bias-controlled multiplex PCR, was used to amplify TCRbeta CDR3 regions from genomic DNA. Processing in the source paper ran as follows. The number of nucleated cells in each sample was estimated from the amplification of reference gene primers within the assay. Sequence reads were collapsed and filtered to measure the absolute abundance of every unique TCRbeta CDR3 rearrangement. For each sample, productive Simpson clonality was calculated by taking the square root of Simpson's diversity index across productive rearrangements. Sourced from immuneACCESS, this table was stored by TCRdb with only in-frame sequences that have V and J called. A share of the clones is absent; for the studies checked, an unresolved V gene accounts for under half, and the remainder has no known explanation. V and J calls and clone size are as listed in that table; D and trimming were resolved from the DNA. This sample holds 290,000 or so clones; about 88% were observed only once. The ten largest clones add up to roughly 1.3% of the sample.

Collaborating institutions collected whole blood in K2EDTA tubes following their own protocols. For TCRbeta analysis, collaborators shipped samples in one of three forms: frozen whole blood, isolated PBMCs, or DNA extracted from either of those sample types. The source of this sequence is a man between 65 and 79 years old with acute or convalescent COVID-19. In this chain, TRBV19 is recombined with TRBJ1-5; the D gene is possibly TRBD1, with 5 bases matching. The specimen was peripheral blood. The CDR3 protein sequence reads: CASSISGGQPQHF. Read as DNA, the sequence is TGTGCCAGTAGTATAAGCGGGGGTCAGCCCCAGCATTTT.